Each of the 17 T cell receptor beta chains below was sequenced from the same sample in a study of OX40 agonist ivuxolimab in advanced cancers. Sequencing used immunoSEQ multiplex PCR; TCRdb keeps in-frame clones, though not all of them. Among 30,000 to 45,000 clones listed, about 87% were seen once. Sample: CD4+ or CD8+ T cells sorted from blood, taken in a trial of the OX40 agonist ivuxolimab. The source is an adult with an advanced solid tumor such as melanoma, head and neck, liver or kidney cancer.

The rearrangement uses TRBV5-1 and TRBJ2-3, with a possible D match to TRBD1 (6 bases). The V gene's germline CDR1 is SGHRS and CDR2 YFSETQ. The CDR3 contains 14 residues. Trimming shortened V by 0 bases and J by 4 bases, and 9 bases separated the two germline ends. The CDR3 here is CASSLGWGPDTQYF. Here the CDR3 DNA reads TGCGCCAGCAGCTTGGGATGGGGGCCAGATACGCAGTATTTT.

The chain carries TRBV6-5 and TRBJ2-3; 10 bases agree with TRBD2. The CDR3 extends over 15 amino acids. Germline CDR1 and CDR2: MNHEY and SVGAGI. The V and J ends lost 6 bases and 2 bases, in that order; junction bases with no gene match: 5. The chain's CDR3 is CASRLAGGFTDTQYF. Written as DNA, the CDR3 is TGTGCCAGCAGGTTAGCGGGAGGATTCACAGATACGCAGTATTTT.

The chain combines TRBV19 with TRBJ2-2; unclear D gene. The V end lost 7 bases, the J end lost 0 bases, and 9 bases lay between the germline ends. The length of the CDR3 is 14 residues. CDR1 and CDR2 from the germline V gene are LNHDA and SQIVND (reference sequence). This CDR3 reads CASKRQPNTGELFF. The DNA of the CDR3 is TGTGCCAGTAAGCGCCAACCGAACACCGGGGAGCTGTTTTTT.

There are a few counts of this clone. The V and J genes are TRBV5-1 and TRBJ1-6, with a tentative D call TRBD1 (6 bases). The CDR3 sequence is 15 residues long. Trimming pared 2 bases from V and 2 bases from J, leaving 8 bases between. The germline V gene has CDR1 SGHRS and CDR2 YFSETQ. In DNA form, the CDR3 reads TGCGCCAGCAGCTTAGGGGACACCTATAATTCACCCCTCCACTTT. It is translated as CASSLGDTYNSPLHF. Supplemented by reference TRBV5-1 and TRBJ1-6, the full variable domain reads KAGVTQTPRYLIKTRGQQVTLSCSPISGHRSVSWYQQTPGQGLQFLFEYFSETQRNKGNFPGRFSGRQFSNSRSEMNVSTLELGDSALYLCASSLGDTYNSPLHFGNGTRLTVT.

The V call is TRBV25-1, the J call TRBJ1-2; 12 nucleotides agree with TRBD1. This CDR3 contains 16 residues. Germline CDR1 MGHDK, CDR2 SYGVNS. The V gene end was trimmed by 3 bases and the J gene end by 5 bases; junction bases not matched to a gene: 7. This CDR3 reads CASSDPGTGGSYGYTF. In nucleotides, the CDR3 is TGTGCCAGCAGTGACCCGGGGACAGGGGGCTCGTATGGCTACACCTTC.

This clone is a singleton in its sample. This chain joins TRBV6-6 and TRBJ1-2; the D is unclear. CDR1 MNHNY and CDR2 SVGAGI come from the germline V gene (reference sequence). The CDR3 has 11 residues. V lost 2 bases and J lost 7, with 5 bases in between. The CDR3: CASSYVGGYTF. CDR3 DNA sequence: TGTGCCAGCAGTTACGTGGGTGGCTACACCTTC.

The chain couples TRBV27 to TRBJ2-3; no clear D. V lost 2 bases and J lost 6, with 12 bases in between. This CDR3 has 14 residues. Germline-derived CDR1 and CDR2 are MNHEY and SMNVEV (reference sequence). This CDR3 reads CASSLGQMRDTQYF. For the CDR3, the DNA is TGTGCCAGCAGTTTAGGGCAGATGCGGGATACGCAGTATTTT.

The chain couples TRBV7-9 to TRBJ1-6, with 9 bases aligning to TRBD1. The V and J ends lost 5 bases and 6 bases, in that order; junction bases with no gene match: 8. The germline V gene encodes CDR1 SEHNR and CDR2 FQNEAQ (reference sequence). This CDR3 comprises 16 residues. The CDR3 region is CASSMGQGFSNSPLHF. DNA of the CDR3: TGTGCCAGCAGCATGGGACAGGGATTTAGTAATTCACCCCTCCACTTT.

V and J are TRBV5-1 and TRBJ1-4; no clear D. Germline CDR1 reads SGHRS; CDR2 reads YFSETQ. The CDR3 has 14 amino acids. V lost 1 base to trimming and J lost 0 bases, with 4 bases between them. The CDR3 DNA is TGCGCCAGCAGCTTGTCATCAACTAATGAAAAACTGTTTTTT. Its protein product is CASSLSSTNEKLFF. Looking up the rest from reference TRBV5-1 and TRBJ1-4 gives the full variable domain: KAGVTQTPRYLIKTRGQQVTLSCSPISGHRSVSWYQQTPGQGLQFLFEYFSETQRNKGNFPGRFSGRQFSNSRSEMNVSTLELGDSALYLCASSLSSTNEKLFFGSGTQLSVL.

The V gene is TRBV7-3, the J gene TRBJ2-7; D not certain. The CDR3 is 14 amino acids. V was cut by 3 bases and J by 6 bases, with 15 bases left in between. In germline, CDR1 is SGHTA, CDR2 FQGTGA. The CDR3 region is CASSFYLAPLEQYF. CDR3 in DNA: TGTGCCAGCAGCTTCTACTTAGCCCCCCTCGAGCAGTACTTC. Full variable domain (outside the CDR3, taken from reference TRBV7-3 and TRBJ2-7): GAGVSQTPSNKVTEKGKYVELRCDPISGHTALYWYRQSLGQGPEFLIYFQGTGAADDSGLPNDRFFAVRPEGSVSTLKIQRTERGDSAVYLCASSFYLAPLEQYFGPGTRLTVT.

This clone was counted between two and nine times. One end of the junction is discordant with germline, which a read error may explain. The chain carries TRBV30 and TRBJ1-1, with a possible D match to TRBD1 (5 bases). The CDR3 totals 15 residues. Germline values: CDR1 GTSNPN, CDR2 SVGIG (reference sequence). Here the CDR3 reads CARRGDPPMNTEAFF. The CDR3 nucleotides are TGTGCCCGGAGAGGGGATCCTCCCATGAACACTGAAGCTTTCTTT.

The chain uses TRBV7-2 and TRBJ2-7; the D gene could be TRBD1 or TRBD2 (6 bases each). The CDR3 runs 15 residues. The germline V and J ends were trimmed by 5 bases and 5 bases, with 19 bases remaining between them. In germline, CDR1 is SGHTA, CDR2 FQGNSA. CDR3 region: CASSRDRGQGNEQYF. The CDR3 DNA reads TGTGCCAGCAGCAGAGACCGGGGGCAGGGGAACGAGCAGTACTTC.

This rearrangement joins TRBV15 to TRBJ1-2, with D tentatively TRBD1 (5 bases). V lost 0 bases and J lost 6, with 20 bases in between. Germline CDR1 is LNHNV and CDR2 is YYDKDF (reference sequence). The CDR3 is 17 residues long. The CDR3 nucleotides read TGTGCCACCAGCAGAGATCTCCAGAGCCGCAGGGCAGATGGCTACACCTTC. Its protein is CATSRDLQSRRADGYTF.

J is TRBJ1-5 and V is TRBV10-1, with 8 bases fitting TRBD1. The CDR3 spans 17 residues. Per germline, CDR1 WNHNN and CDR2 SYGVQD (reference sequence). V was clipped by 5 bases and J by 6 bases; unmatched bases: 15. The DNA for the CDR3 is TGCGCCAGCAGTAGTGGCAGGGGGCTAACATTTGGTCAGCCCCAGCATTTT. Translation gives CASSSGRGLTFGQPQHF.

The CDR3 sequence is CASSNRDRNEKLFF. CDR3 DNA: TGTGCCAGCAGTAACCGGGACCGCAATGAAAAACTGTTTTTT. The rearrangement joins TRBV25-1 to TRBJ1-4; D perhaps matches TRBD1 (5 bases). The CDR3 length is 14 residues. V dropped 5 bases and J dropped 5 bases, with 12 bases sitting between them. CDR1 and CDR2 (germline): MGHDK, SYGVNS.

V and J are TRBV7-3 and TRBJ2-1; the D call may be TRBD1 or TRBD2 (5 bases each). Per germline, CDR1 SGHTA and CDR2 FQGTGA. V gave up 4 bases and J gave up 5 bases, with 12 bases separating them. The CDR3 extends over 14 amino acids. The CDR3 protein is CASSSGTANNEQFF. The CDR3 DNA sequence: TGTGCCAGCAGCTCCGGGACGGCGAACAATGAGCAGTTCTTC. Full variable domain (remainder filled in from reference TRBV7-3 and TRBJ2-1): GAGVSQTPSNKVTEKGKYVELRCDPISGHTALYWYRQSLGQGPEFLIYFQGTGAADDSGLPNDRFFAVRPEGSVSTLKIQRTERGDSAVYLCASSSGTANNEQFFGPGTRLTVL.

CDR3 region: CASSTGLGRQYF. Written as DNA, the CDR3 is TGTGCCAGCAGCACAGGGTTGGGCCGGCAGTACTTC. This sequence joins TRBV11-2 and TRBJ2-7, with a weak D call TRBD1 (6 bases). The germline gives CDR1 SGHAT, CDR2 FQNNGV. This CDR3 is 12 amino acids long. V lost 5 bases to trimming and J lost 9 bases, with 14 bases between them.